Shown below are 9 T cell receptor beta chains from a single sample sequenced in a study of cytomegalovirus exposure and HLA in healthy donors. The PCR was carried out with 60 Vbeta primers and 13 Jbeta primers. Profiling relied on immunoSEQ multiplex PCR, and the TCRdb table lists in-frame clones only, not all of them. The repertoire holds 150,000 to 200,000 clones, approximately 73% seen once, with approximately 1.5% in the top ten. The sequenced sample consisted of PBMCs. These receptors originate from a man between 50 and 59 years old in good health and CMV-seronegative.

The chain employs TRBV29-1 and TRBJ2-7; tentatively, D is TRBD2 (5 bases). In germline, CDR1 is SQVTM, CDR2 ANQGSEA. This CDR3 region has 13 residues. V was clipped by 0 bases and J by 2 bases, with 8 bases between them. The CDR3 spells CSVEETNTYEQYF. Here the CDR3 DNA reads TGCAGCGTTGAAGAGACTAATACCTACGAGCAGTACTTC.

V gene TRBV29-1 combines with J gene TRBJ1-5, with TRBD1 identical over 8 bases. Unmatched junction bases numbered 7, after V lost 6 bases and J lost 0 bases. Germline lookup yields CDR1 SQVTM and CDR2 ANQGSEA. The CDR3 is made up of 15 amino acids. The CDR3 is CSVRTGFLSNQPQHF. CDR3 bases: TGCAGCGTCCGGACAGGGTTCCTTAGCAATCAGCCCCAGCATTTT.

This chain's CDR3 is CASIGSGTRDTGELFF. In nucleotides, the CDR3 is TGTGCCAGCATCGGGTCCGGGACACGGGACACCGGGGAGCTGTTTTTT. This chain uses TRBV7-9 with TRBJ2-2, with D maybe TRBD1 (6 bases). V lost 7 bases, J lost 3 bases, and 18 bases lay in between. The germline gives CDR1 SEHNR, CDR2 FQNEAQ (reference sequence). CDR3 size: 16 residues.

CDR3 amino acids: CASSQRSTNYGYTF. The CDR3, as DNA: TGCGCCAGCAGCCAAAGGAGTACTAACTATGGCTACACCTTC. The chain couples TRBV4-1 to TRBJ1-2; D remains unclear. In germline, CDR1 is MGHRA, CDR2 YSYEKL. Trimming removed 2 bases from V and 0 bases from J, with 7 bases in between. The length of the CDR3 is 14 residues.

The J gene is TRBJ2-6, the V gene TRBV4-1, with TRBD2 as a possible D gene (6 bases). The germline gives CDR1 MGHRA, CDR2 YSYEKL. Between the trimmed V and J ends, which lost 4 bases and 0 bases, there was a span of 10 bases. The CDR3 covers 16 residues. CDR3 coding DNA: TGCGCCAGCAGCCGGGGGGTTACCTCTGGGGCCAACGTCCTGACTTTC. Translation gives CASSRGVTSGANVLTF.

This chain joins TRBV4-2 and TRBJ2-7; 9 bases align to TRBD2. This CDR3 comprises 17 residues. The germline V gene has CDR1 LGHNA and CDR2 YNFKEQ. V lost 3 bases and J lost 6; bases outside the gene matches: 15. The CDR3 loop is CASSHTSGTSMSGEQYF. As DNA, the CDR3 is TGTGCCAGCAGCCATACCTCCGGGACTAGCATGTCAGGCGAGCAGTACTTC.

The rearrangement joins TRBV5-1 to TRBJ2-3, with 9 bases fitting TRBD2. This CDR3 has 19 amino acids. The germline gives CDR1 SGHRS, CDR2 YFSETQ. Losses at the gene ends were 0 bases for V and 1 base for J; bases not matched to a gene: 12. CDR3 in amino acids: CASSLVFGGGASRTDTQYF. DNA of the CDR3: TGCGCCAGCAGCTTGGTGTTTGGCGGGGGGGCCTCTCGCACAGATACGCAGTATTTT.

The chain joins TRBV19 to TRBJ1-5, with TRBD1 identical over 9 bases. This CDR3 spans 14 amino acids. V shed 8 bases and J 6 bases; nucleotides not matched to a gene: 8. Germline loops: CDR1 LNHDA, CDR2 SQIVND (reference sequence). CDR3 in DNA: TGTGCCAGTTTGGGGACAGGGCGATCTCAGCCCCAGCATTTT. Protein sequence: CASLGTGRSQPQHF.

The rearrangement joins TRBV9 to TRBJ2-7; no firm D call. Germline V gives CDR1 SGDLS, CDR2 YYNGEE. The V gene lost 3 bases and the J gene lost 2 bases, with 12 bases spanning the gap. CDR3 length: 14 amino acids. The CDR3 loop reads CASSASEQTYEQYF. In DNA, the CDR3 is TGTGCCAGCAGCGCTTCAGAACAGACCTACGAGCAGTACTTC.